The rows below give T cell receptor beta chains drawn from one sample of a study of blood T cell repertoires in COVID-19. TCRdb's copy holds only in-frame clones and misses some; the assay was immunoSEQ multiplex PCR. The table records roughly 200,000 clones, about 76% of them present only once. What was sequenced was peripheral blood. The origin of the receptors is a woman aged 35 to 49 with COVID-19, enrolled during active disease. Each CDR3 is given with its conserved first and last residue. A D gene is named only where the DNA matches it firmly. Clone size is shown for a subset of rows, as once, few, many or a class of expanded clone.

d_call | j_call | v_call | clone_size | cdr3_nt | cdr3_aa
NA | TRBJ2-4 | TRBV2 | NA | TGTGCCAGCAGTGAATCTCGCCTATTAGCCAAAAACATTCAGTACTTC | CASSESRLLAKNIQYF
NA | TRBJ1-3 | TRBV7-2 | once | TGTGCCAGCAGCTTATTCTCCGGACAAACCTCTGGAAACACCATATATTTT | CASSLFSGQTSGNTIYF
NA | TRBJ1-5 | TRBV18 | NA | TGTGCCAGCTCAAAGGGCAGGGGCAATCAGCCCCAGCATTTT | CASSKGRGNQPQHF
TRBD1 | TRBJ1-2 | TRBV5-1 | NA | TGCGCCAGCAGCTCCCCCGGGCAGCTGACAGGGGACTATGGCTACACCTTC | CASSSPGQLTGDYGYTF
NA | TRBJ2-3 | TRBV5-4 | NA | TGTGCCAGCAGGACCGGGACACCCGTCGTTAACACAGATACGCAGTATTTT | CASRTGTPVVNTDTQYF
NA | TRBJ2-6 | TRBV27 | NA | TGTGCCAGCAGTTTCCAAATAATGACAGGCGAGAGCTCTGGGGCCAACGTCCTGACTTTC | CASSFQIMTGESSGANVLTF
TRBD1 | TRBJ2-7 | TRBV6-5 | once | TGTGCCAGCAGTCCCCGACAGGGAACCTACGAGCAGTACTTC | CASSPRQGTYEQYF
TRBD1 | TRBJ1-1 | TRBV5-1 | NA | TGCGCCAGCAGCCCGAGGGTGGCGGGACAGACTGAAGCTTTCTTT | CASSPRVAGQTEAFF
NA | TRBJ1-1 | TRBV4-3 | NA | TGCGCCAGCAGCCAGGGTGGCGCGGGTGAAGCTTTCTTT | CASSQGGAGEAFF
NA | TRBJ1-5 | TRBV5-1 | NA | TGCGCCAGCAGCTTGGGACAGGCCGACGATCAGCCCCAGCATTTT | CASSLGQADDQPQHF
TRBD1 | TRBJ2-2 | TRBV19 | once | TGTGCCAGTAGTACTTCCTTACCCGGGACAGGGAACACCGGGGAGCTGTTTTTT | CASSTSLPGTGNTGELFF
TRBD2 | TRBJ2-3 | TRBV15 | NA | TGTGCCACCAGAAATAGCGGGAGGGGTGGAGATACGCAGTATTTT | CATRNSGRGGDTQYF
TRBD1 | TRBJ1-3 | TRBV5-1 | NA | TGCGCCAGCAGCACAGGGGGAACGGGAAACACCATATATTTT | CASSTGGTGNTIYF
TRBD2 | TRBJ2-3 | TRBV7-6 | NA | TGTGCCAGCAGCACTTGGACTAGCGGGGGGGCGAGCACAGATACGCAGTATTTT | CASSTWTSGGASTDTQYF
TRBD1 | TRBJ2-3 | TRBV5-1 | NA | TGCGCCAGCAGCTGGGACAGGGGGGGAGATACGCAGTATTTT | CASSWDRGGDTQYF
TRBD2 | TRBJ2-1 | TRBV4-2 | once | TGTGCCAGCAGCCAATCCCCGGGACTAGCGGTGAGTGGGAATGAGCAGTTCTTC | CASSQSPGLAVSGNEQFF
TRBD2 | TRBJ2-3 | TRBV30 | NA | TGTGCCTGGAGTGTAGGATTGACTAGCGGGGCCACAGATACGCAGTATTTT | CAWSVGLTSGATDTQYF
NA | TRBJ1-1 | TRBV7-2 | NA | TGTGCCAGCAGCTTCGCTAACAGGGTTTCCGCTGAAGCTTTCTTT | CASSFANRVSAEAFF
TRBD1 | TRBJ2-7 | TRBV11-2 | NA | TGTGCCAGCAGCCCGACAGGGGGAGCCTACGAGCAGTACTTC | CASSPTGGAYEQYF
TRBD2 | TRBJ2-1 | TRBV23-1 | once | TGCGCCAGCAGTCAAAGGGCTGGACTAGCGGACCTCTCCTACAATGAGCAGTTCTTC | CASSQRAGLADLSYNEQFF
TRBD2 | TRBJ2-4 | TRBV5-1 | NA | TGCGCCAGCAGCTCCTCCGGGACTAGCGGGTCTCACATTCAGTACTTC | CASSSSGTSGSHIQYF
TRBD2 | TRBJ2-7 | TRBV7-9 | NA | TGTGCCAGCAGCTACGGGACTAGCGACGACGAGCAGTACTTC | CASSYGTSDDEQYF
NA | TRBJ1-2 | TRBV29-1 | NA | TGCAGCGCTTCCGGGACTTTAGGGCCTACTGGCTACACCTTC | CSASGTLGPTGYTF
TRBD1 | TRBJ1-1 | TRBV7-8 | NA | TGTGCCAGCAGCTTAGCGCGATGGGGGACAGAGGTGTACACTGAAGCTTTCTTT | CASSLARWGTEVYTEAFF
TRBD1 | TRBJ2-7 | TRBV25-1 | NA | TGTGCCAGCAGTACCCCGGGACAGGGGGCCTACGAGCAGTACTTC | CASSTPGQGAYEQYF
NA | TRBJ1-5 | TRBV27 | few | TGTGCCAGCAGTTTTGTAAAAAATCAGCCCCAGCATTTT | CASSFVKNQPQHF
TRBD2 | TRBJ2-1 | TRBV3-1/TRBV3-2 | NA | TGTGCCAGCAGGCTGGGACTAGCGAGGGGCAATGAGCAGTTCTTC | CASRLGLARGNEQFF
TRBD2 | TRBJ2-3 | TRBV11-1 | NA | TGTGCCAGCAGCCGACTAGCGGGAGGCACAGATACGCAGTATTTT | CASSRLAGGTDTQYF
NA | TRBJ1-6 | TRBV5-4 | NA | TGTGCCAGCAGCGAACAGGGAGATCCGTATAATTCACCCCTCCACTTT | CASSEQGDPYNSPLHF
NA | TRBJ2-7 | TRBV3-1/TRBV3-2 | NA | TGTGCCAGCAGCCAAGTAGAAGATCTCGAGCAGTACTTC | CASSQVEDLEQYF
TRBD1 | TRBJ2-2 | TRBV30 | NA | TGTGCCCGGACCTTGACAGGGAGCCTTTACACCGGGGAGCTGTTTTTT | CARTLTGSLYTGELFF
TRBD1 | TRBJ1-2 | TRBV27 | NA | TGTGCCAGCAGTTCAACAGGGACAGGGCGCATATATGGCTACACCTTC | CASSSTGTGRIYGYTF
TRBD2 | TRBJ2-5 | TRBV11-2 | NA | TGTGCCAGCAGCCTCGGGACTAGCGGGGGTACTCAGACCCAGTACTTC | CASSLGTSGGTQTQYF
TRBD2 | TRBJ2-1 | TRBV24-1 | once | TGTGCCACCAGTGATCCCTCGACTAGCGGGAGAGGAGGTTTAAGGGATGAGCAGTTCTTC | CATSDPSTSGRGGLRDEQFF
NA | TRBJ1-3 | TRBV5-6 | NA | TGTGCCAGCAGCTTTGCCCCAGGAACCTCTGGAAACACCATATATTTT | CASSFAPGTSGNTIYF
TRBD1 | TRBJ2-7 | TRBV12-3/TRBV12-4 | NA | TGTGCCAGCAGTCCGGACAGGACTGTGCAGTACTTC | CASSPDRTVQYF